This note documents a single T cell receptor beta chain sequence. The data were taken from a study of blood T cell repertoires in COVID-19. Data came from immunoSEQ multiplex PCR; TCRdb stores just in-frame clones and leaves some out. The sample includes approximately 110,000 clones, about nine tenths of them seen just once. Germline CDR1 is SEHNR and CDR2 is FQNEAQ (reference sequence). Trimming cost V 6 bases and J 3 bases, with 7 bases left between them. CDR3 length: 12 amino acids. V and J are TRBV7-9 and TRBJ2-3; a weak D match, TRBD1 (6 bases). The TCR was taken from a man aged 35-49 years with acute or convalescent COVID-19. The sample comprised peripheral blood. As DNA, the CDR3 is TGTGCCAGCAGTGGACAGACAGATACGCAGTATTTT. This encodes CASSGQTDTQYF.